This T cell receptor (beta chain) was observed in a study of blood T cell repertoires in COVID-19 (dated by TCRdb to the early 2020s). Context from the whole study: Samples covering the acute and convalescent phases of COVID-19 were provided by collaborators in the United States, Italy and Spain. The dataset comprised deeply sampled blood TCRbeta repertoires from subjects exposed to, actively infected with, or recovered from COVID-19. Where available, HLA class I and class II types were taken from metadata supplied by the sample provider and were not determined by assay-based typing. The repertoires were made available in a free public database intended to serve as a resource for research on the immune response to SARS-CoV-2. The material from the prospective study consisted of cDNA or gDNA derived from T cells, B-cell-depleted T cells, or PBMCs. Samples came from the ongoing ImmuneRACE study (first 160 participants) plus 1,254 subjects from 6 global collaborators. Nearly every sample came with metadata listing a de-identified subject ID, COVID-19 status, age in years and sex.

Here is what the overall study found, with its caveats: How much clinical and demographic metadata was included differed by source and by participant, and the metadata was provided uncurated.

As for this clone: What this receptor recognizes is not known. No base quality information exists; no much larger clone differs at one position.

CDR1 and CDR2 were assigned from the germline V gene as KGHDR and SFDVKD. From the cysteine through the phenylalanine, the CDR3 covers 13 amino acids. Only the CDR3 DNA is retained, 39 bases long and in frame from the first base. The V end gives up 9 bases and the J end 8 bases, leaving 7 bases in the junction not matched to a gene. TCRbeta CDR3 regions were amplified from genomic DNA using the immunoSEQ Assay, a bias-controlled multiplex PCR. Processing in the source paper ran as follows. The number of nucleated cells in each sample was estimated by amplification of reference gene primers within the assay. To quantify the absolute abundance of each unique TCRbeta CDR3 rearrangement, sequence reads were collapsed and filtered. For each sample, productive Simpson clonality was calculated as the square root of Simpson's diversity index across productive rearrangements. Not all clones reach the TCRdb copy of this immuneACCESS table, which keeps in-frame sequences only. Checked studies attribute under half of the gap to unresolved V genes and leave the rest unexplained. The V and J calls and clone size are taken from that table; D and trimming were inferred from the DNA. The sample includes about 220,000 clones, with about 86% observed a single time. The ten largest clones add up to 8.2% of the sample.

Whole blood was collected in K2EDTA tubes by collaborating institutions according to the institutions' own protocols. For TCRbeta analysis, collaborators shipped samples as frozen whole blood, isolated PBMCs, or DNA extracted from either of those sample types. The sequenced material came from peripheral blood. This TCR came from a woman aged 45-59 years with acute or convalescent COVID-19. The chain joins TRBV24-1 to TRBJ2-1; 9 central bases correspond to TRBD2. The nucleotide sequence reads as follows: TGTGCCACCGCGGGACTAGCAGTTTATGAGCAGTTCTTC. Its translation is CATAGLAVYEQFF.